The T cell receptor (beta chain) under discussion was sequenced for a study of response to subunit inactivated influenza vaccine. Study-level findings and limits: T cells newly recruited by each seasonal influenza vaccination are few, the authors suggested.

MiXCR, applied by TCRdb to the RT-PCR reads, yields one record per CDR3 protein. The profile shows about 520,000 distinct CDR3 sequences, about a tenth of them singletons. Trimming removed 8 bases from V and 4 bases from J; junction bases left unmatched: 8. This CDR3 is 15 amino acids long. CDR1 is MNHEY and CDR2 is SMNVEV in the germline V gene (reference sequence). The sample holds a few counts of this clonotype. Its target is unknown. The material was PBMCs from blood, obtained around seven weeks after vaccination. The V and J genes are TRBV27 and TRBJ1-2, with TRBD1 identical over 12 bases. The clonotype originates from a man between 45 and 60 years old who received an inactivated influenza vaccine. The CDR3 nucleotides read TGTGCCAGCTCCCTTGGGACAGGGGGCACCTATGGCTACACCTTC. Protein sequence: CASSLGTGGTYGYTF.